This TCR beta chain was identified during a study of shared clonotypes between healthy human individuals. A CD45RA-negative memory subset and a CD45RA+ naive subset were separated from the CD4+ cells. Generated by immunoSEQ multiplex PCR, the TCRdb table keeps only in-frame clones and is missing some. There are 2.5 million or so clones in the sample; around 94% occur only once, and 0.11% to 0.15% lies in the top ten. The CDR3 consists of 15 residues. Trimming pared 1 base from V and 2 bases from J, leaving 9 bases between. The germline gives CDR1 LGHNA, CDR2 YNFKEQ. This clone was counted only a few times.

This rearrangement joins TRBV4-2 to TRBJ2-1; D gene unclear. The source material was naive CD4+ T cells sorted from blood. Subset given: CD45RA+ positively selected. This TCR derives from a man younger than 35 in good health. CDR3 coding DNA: TGTGCCAGCAGCCAAGCGGCCCAGACCTACAATGAGCAGTTCTTC. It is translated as CASSQAAQTYNEQFF.